Each of the 5 T cell receptor beta chains below was sequenced from the same sample in a study of blood T cell repertoires in COVID-19. Produced via immunoSEQ multiplex PCR; TCRdb's table is partial and in-frame only. Here the sample spans about 52,000 clones, roughly four fifths being singletons. Sequencing input: peripheral blood. These receptors originate from a woman of 80 years or more with COVID-19, enrolled during active disease.

The V gene is TRBV2, the J gene TRBJ2-5, with D perhaps matching TRBD1 (6 bases). The CDR3 runs 13 residues. Germline-derived CDR1 and CDR2 are SNHLY and FYNNEI. The V end was cut by 6 bases, the J end by 3 bases, with 11 bases between. CDR3 DNA sequence: TGTGCCAGCAGATGGACAGTAAAAGAGACCCAGTACTTC. Its protein product is CASRWTVKETQYF. The full variable domain, with the rest looked up from reference TRBV2 and TRBJ2-5, is EPEVTQTPSHQVTQMGQEVILRCVPISNHLYFYWYRQILGQKVEFLVSFYNNEISEKSEIFDDQFSVERPDGSNFTLKIRSTKLEDSAMYFCASRWTVKETQYFGPGTRLLVL.

The chain combines TRBV19 with TRBJ2-2; a possible D gene is TRBD1 (6 bases). V lost 3 bases to trimming and J lost 4 bases, with 12 bases between them. There are 15 residues in the CDR3. The V gene's germline CDR1 is LNHDA and CDR2 SQIVND (reference sequence). The CDR3 DNA reads as TGTGCCAGTAGTATCCTACAGGGTCCCACCGGGGAGCTGTTTTTT. It yields the protein CASSILQGPTGELFF.

The chain has TRBV11-3 and TRBJ2-7, with 15 bases that match TRBD2. V trimming: 5 bases; J trimming: 6 bases; junction bases outside the gene matches: 2. Germline-derived CDR1 and CDR2 are SGHNT and YENEEA. The CDR3 runs 14 residues. Written as DNA, the CDR3 is TGTGCCAGCAGCCGGGGACTAGCGGGAGGCGAGCAGTACTTC. It encodes CASSRGLAGGEQYF.

The chain couples TRBV4-2 to TRBJ1-5; D remains ambiguous. Per the germline V gene, CDR1 is LGHNA and CDR2 is YNFKEQ. V lost 0 bases to trimming and J lost 0 bases, with 6 bases between them. The CDR3 sequence is 15 residues long. CDR3 in DNA: TGTGCCAGCAGCCAAGAACGGTATAGCAATCAGCCCCAGCATTTT. It yields the protein CASSQERYSNQPQHF.

The chain joins TRBV18 to TRBJ1-5; D unclear. This CDR3 has 14 amino acids. V was trimmed by 4 bases and J by 4 bases, leaving 11 bases between them. Germline CDR1 is KGHSH and CDR2 is LQKENI. The CDR3 DNA is TGTGCCAGCTCACTCAAAGCCGAAAATCAGCCCCAGCATTTT. Residues: CASSLKAENQPQHF.